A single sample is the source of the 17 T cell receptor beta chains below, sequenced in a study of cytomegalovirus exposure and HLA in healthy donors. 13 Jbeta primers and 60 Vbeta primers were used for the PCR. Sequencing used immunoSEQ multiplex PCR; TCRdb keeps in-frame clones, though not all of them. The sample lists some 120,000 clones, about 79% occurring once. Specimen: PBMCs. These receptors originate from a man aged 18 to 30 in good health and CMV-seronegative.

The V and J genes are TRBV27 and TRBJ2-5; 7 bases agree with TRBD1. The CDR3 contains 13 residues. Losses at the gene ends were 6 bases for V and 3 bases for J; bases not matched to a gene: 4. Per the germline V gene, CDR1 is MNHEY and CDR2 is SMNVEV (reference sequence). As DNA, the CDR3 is TGTGCCAGCAGAGGGACAGTGGAAGAGACCCAGTACTTC. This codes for CASRGTVEETQYF.

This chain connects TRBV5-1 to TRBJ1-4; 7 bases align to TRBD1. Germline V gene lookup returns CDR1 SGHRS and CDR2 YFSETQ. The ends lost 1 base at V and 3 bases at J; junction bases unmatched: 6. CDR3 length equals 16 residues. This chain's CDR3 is CASSLFVGTANEKLFF. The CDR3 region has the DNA TGCGCCAGCAGCTTGTTTGTCGGGACAGCTAATGAAAAACTGTTTTTT.

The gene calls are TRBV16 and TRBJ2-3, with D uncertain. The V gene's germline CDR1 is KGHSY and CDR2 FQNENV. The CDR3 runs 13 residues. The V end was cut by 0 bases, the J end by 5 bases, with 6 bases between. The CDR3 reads CASSQSTRDTQYF. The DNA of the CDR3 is TGTGCCAGCAGCCAATCCACCAGAGATACGCAGTATTTT.

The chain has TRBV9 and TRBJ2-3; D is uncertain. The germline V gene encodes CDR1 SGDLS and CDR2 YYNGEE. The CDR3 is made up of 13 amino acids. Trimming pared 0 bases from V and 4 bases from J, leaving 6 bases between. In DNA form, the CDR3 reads TGTGCCAGCAGCGTAGTCACTTCAGATACGCAGTATTTT. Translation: CASSVVTSDTQYF.

CDR3 amino acids: CASSVSGSINEQFF. In DNA form, the CDR3 reads TGTGCCAGCAGCGTTAGCGGGAGTATTAATGAGCAGTTCTTC. The rearrangement joins TRBV9 to TRBJ2-1, with 9 bases matching TRBD2. Germline V gene data show CDR1 as SGDLS and CDR2 as YYNGEE. V lost 2 bases and J lost 7; bases outside the gene matches: 4. There are 14 residues in the CDR3.

CDR3 region: CASSIGTTYEQYF. CDR3 bases: TGTGCCAGTAGTATCGGGACTACCTACGAGCAGTACTTC. The V call is TRBV19, the J call TRBJ2-7; 7 nucleotides agree with TRBD2. The length of the CDR3 is 13 residues. J gave up 2 bases and V 3 bases, and 1 base lay outside the gene matches. Germline V CDR1 and CDR2: LNHDA, SQIVND (reference sequence).

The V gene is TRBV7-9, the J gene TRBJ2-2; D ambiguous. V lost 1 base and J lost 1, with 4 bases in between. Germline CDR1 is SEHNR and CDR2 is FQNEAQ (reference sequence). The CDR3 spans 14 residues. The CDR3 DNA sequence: TGTGCCAGCAGCTTAGGGCAGAACACCGGGGAGCTGTTTTTT. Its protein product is CASSLGQNTGELFF. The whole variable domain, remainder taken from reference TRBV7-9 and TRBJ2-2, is DTGVSQNPRHKITKRGQNVTFRCDPISEHNRLYWYRQTLGQGPEFLTYFQNEAQLEKSRLLSDRFSAERPKGSFSTLEIQRTEQGDSAMYLCASSLGQNTGELFFGEGSRLTVL.

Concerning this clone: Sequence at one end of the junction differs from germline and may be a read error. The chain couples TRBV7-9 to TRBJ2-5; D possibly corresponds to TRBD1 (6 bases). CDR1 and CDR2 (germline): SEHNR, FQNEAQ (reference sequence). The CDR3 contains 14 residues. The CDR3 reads CSSSRLQGRETQYF. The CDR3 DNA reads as TGTTCCAGCAGCCGCCTACAGGGTCGGGAGACCCAGTACTTC.

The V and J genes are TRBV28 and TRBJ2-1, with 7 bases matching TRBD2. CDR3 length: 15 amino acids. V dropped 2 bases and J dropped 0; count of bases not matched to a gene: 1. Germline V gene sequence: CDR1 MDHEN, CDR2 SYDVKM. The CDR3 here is CASSLGGSSYNEQFF. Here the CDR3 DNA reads TGTGCCAGCAGTTTAGGCGGGAGCTCCTACAATGAGCAGTTCTTC.

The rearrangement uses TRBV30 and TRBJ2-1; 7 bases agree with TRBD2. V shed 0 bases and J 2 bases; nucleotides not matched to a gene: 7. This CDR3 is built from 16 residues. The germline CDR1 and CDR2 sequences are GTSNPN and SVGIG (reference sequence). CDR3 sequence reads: CAWSVLVRGAYNEQFF. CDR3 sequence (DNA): TGTGCCTGGAGTGTACTCGTACGGGGGGCCTACAATGAGCAGTTCTTC. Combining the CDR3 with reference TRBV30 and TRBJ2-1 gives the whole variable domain SQTIHQWPATLVQPVGSPLSLECTVEGTSNPNLYWYRQAAGRGLQLLFYSVGIGQISSEVPQNLSASRPQDRQFILSSKKLLLSDSGFYLCAWSVLVRGAYNEQFFGPGTRLTVL.

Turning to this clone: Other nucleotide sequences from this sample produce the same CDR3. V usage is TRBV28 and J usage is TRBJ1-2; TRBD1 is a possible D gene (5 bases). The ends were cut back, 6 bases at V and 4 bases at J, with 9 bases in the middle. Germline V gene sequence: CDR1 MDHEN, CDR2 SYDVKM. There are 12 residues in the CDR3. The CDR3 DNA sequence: TGTGCCAGCAGCCTCGACAGCTATGGCTACACCTTC. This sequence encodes CASSLDSYGYTF.

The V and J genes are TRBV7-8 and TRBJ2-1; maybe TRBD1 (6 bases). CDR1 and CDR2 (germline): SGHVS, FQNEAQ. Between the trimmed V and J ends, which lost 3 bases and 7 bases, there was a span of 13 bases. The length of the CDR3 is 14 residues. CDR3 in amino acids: CASSLEDSQNEQFF. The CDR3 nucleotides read TGTGCCAGCAGCTTGGAGGACAGTCAGAATGAGCAGTTCTTC.

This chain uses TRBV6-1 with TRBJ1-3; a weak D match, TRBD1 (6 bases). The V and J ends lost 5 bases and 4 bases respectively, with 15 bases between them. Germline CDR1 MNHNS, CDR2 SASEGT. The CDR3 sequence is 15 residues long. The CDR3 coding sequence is TGTGCCAGCAGTTCCCAGGGGATATCGGGAAACACCATATATTTT. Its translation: CASSSQGISGNTIYF.

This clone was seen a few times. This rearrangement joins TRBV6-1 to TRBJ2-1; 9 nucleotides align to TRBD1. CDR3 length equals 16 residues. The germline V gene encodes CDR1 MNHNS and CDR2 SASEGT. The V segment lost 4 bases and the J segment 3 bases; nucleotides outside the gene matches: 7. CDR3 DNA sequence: TGTGCCAGCAGTGGGTTCGGGACAGGGAGCTACAATGAGCAGTTCTTC. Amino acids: CASSGFGTGSYNEQFF.

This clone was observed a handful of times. The CDR3 here is CASSPQPGTGDYNEQFF. DNA for the CDR3: TGTGCCAGCAGTCCACAACCCGGGACAGGGGACTACAATGAGCAGTTCTTC. The chain recombines TRBV2 with TRBJ2-1; 10 bases fit TRBD1. The CDR3 is made up of 17 amino acids. With V trimmed by 5 bases and J by 3 bases, 10 bases remained unmatched. CDR1 SNHLY and CDR2 FYNNEI come from the germline V gene.

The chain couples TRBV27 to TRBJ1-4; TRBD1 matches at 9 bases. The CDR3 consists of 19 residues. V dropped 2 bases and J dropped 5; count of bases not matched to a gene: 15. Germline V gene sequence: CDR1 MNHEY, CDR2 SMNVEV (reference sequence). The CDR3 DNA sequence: TGTGCCAGCAGTTTAATCCCCCCACTAACCGGGACAGGGAATGAAAAACTGTTTTTT. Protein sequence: CASSLIPPLTGTGNEKLFF.

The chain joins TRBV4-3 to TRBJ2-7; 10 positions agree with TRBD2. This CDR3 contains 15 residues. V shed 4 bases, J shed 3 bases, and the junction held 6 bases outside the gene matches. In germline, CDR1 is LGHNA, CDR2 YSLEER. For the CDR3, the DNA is TGCGCCAGCAGCCGGGAGGGGACTAGCGTCTACGAGCAGTACTTC. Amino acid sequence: CASSREGTSVYEQYF.